The 21 T cell receptor beta chains below come from one sample, sequenced in a study of pediatric ulcerative colitis. This table comes from immunoSEQ multiplex PCR, and its TCRdb copy is limited to in-frame clones, with some not included. The sample holds about 15,000 clones, around 70% seen once. During colonoscopy, one to two rectal pinch biopsies were collected. Source material: gut tissue. These receptors came from a girl between 10 and 17 years old with moderate ulcerative colitis.

The V call is TRBV5-6, the J call TRBJ2-3; 11 bases line up with TRBD2. Trimming removed 3 bases from V and 3 bases from J; junction bases left unmatched: 3. Per the germline V gene, CDR1 is SGHDT and CDR2 is YYEEEE. The CDR3 is 15 residues long. The chain's CDR3 is CASSSTSGVTDTQYF. In nucleotides, the CDR3 is TGTGCCAGCAGCTCGACTAGCGGGGTAACAGATACGCAGTATTTT.

The genes are TRBV27 and TRBJ2-7, with 7 bases that match TRBD2. Trimming at V came to 2 bases and at J to 2 bases, leaving 3 bases not matched to a gene. This CDR3 is 14 amino acids long. Germline lookup yields CDR1 MNHEY and CDR2 SMNVEV (reference sequence). Here the CDR3 reads CASSLGGGAYEQYF. The CDR3 DNA reads TGTGCCAGCAGTTTAGGTGGGGGGGCCTACGAGCAGTACTTC.

The V call is TRBV6-1, the J call TRBJ2-3; TRBD2 agrees at 9 bases. Germline CDR1 and CDR2: MNHNS and SASEGT. V trimming: 6 bases; J trimming: 2 bases; junction bases outside the gene matches: 3. The CDR3 extends over 14 amino acids. The CDR3 here is CASRASGVTDTQYF. CDR3 coding DNA: TGTGCCAGCAGGGCTAGCGGGGTCACAGATACGCAGTATTTT.

The chain links TRBV5-4 to TRBJ2-1; 7 bases agree with TRBD1. This CDR3 has 14 residues. Looked up from germline, CDR1 is SGHNT and CDR2 is YYREEE (reference sequence). Trimming cost V 2 bases and J 8 bases; bases outside gene matches: 7. The CDR3 protein is CASSFPGGRDEQFF. The CDR3 nucleotides are TGTGCCAGCAGCTTCCCAGGGGGTAGGGATGAGCAGTTCTTC.

The chain couples TRBV11-2 to TRBJ2-7, with TRBD1 matching over 11 bases. Germline V gene lookup returns CDR1 SGHAT and CDR2 FQNNGV. The CDR3 has 15 amino acids. With 4 bases clipped from V and 8 bases from J, the junction kept 10 bases outside the gene matches. The DNA for the CDR3 is TGTGCCAGCAGCTCTACCTGGACAGGGGGCGACAAGCAGTACTTC. Its translation: CASSSTWTGGDKQYF.

The chain links TRBV6-4 to TRBJ2-5; 8 nucleotides agree with TRBD2. CDR3 length: 17 amino acids. Germline V gene lookup returns CDR1 MRHNA and CDR2 SNTAGT. V was clipped by 6 bases and J by 3 bases; unmatched bases: 15. The CDR3 coding sequence is TGTGCCAGCAGGGGGGAGAGTAAGGTAGCGGGGAAAGAGACCCAGTACTTC. Translating it yields CASRGESKVAGKETQYF.

V gene TRBV6-1 combines with J gene TRBJ1-2; D gene unclear. CDR1 is MNHNS, CDR2 SASEGT, per germline. The V end lost 1 base, the J end lost 4 bases, and 10 bases lay between the germline ends. The CDR3 covers 14 residues. CDR3 DNA sequence: TGTGCCAGCAGTGAAGGTCTGGTTATCTATGGCTACACCTTC. This encodes CASSEGLVIYGYTF.

The CDR3 here is CASSLGRDQYF. The CDR3 nucleotides read TGCGCCAGCAGCTTGGGGCGCGACCAGTACTTC. The chain employs TRBV5-1 and TRBJ2-5; D is undetermined. This CDR3 has 11 residues. CDR1 and CDR2 from the germline V gene are SGHRS and YFSETQ. Trimming took off 0 bases at V and 10 bases at J, with 7 bases between the two ends.

This clone was picked up a small number of times. The gene calls are TRBV11-2 and TRBJ2-7; 11 positions agree with TRBD2. CDR3 size: 16 residues. J gave up 4 bases and V 3 bases, and 8 bases lay outside the gene matches. Germline V CDR1 and CDR2: SGHAT, FQNNGV. CDR3 DNA: TGTGCCAGCAGCTTCTTAGCGGGAGGGCCGGGTTACGAGCAGTACTTC. Translation: CASSFLAGGPGYEQYF.

The chain couples TRBV9 to TRBJ1-3; TRBD1 agrees at 7 bases. The germline CDR1 and CDR2 sequences are SGDLS and YYNGEE. After removal of 0 bases from V and 6 bases from J, the junction contained 12 bases not matched to a gene. The CDR3 has 17 amino acids. CDR3 sequence: CASSVEGAGGSKNTIYF. Written as DNA, the CDR3 is TGTGCCAGCAGCGTAGAGGGGGCGGGAGGGAGTAAAAACACCATATATTTT.

This clone was counted a few times. Other DNA sequences in the sample encode the same CDR3. This rearrangement joins TRBV7-9 to TRBJ2-3; 8 bases match TRBD2. The CDR3 loop spans 15 amino acids. V dropped 1 base and J dropped 8; count of bases not matched to a gene: 8. Germline loops: CDR1 SEHNR, CDR2 FQNEAQ (reference sequence). In DNA form, the CDR3 reads TGTGCCAGCAGCTTAGGCACTAGCGGTTCGGGTACGCAGTATTTT. Protein sequence: CASSLGTSGSGTQYF.

The V gene is TRBV5-1, the J gene TRBJ1-1, with 7 bases aligning to TRBD1. The germline V gene has CDR1 SGHRS and CDR2 YFSETQ. V shed 3 bases, J shed 5 bases, and the junction held 7 bases outside the gene matches. The CDR3 is 14 amino acids. The CDR3 DNA is TGCGCCAGCAGCTCAGGGACAGTATATACTGAAGCTTTCTTT. As protein: CASSSGTVYTEAFF.

In its sample, this clone is large. This chain joins TRBV10-1 and TRBJ2-7; D gene uncertain. The germline V gene has CDR1 WNHNN and CDR2 SYGVQD (reference sequence). This CDR3 has 13 residues. V was shortened by 5 bases and J by 4 bases, with 12 bases between the two germline ends. Here the CDR3 DNA reads TGCGCCAGCAGTTTGGGTGTGGGGTACGAGCAGTACTTC. Its protein product is CASSLGVGYEQYF.

This clone qualifies as large (0.1 to 1%). V gene TRBV6-5 combines with J gene TRBJ1-2; 7 nucleotides match TRBD1. Germline V gene lookup returns CDR1 MNHEY and CDR2 SVGAGI. Trimming cost V 6 bases and J 3 bases; bases outside gene matches: 7. CDR3 length equals 14 residues. CDR3: CASSPETGHYGYTF. In nucleotides, the CDR3 is TGTGCCAGCAGCCCCGAGACAGGGCACTATGGCTACACCTTC.

The V and J genes are TRBV5-1 and TRBJ2-7, with a tentative D call TRBD2 (7 bases). Germline V gene lookup returns CDR1 SGHRS and CDR2 YFSETQ. The CDR3 is 14 amino acids. The V and J ends lost 0 bases and 3 bases respectively, with 10 bases between them. Here the CDR3 reads CASSLVGGVYEQYF. CDR3 DNA: TGCGCCAGCAGCTTGGTAGGGGGGGTCTACGAGCAGTACTTC. The full variable domain, with the rest looked up from reference TRBV5-1 and TRBJ2-7, is KAGVTQTPRYLIKTRGQQVTLSCSPISGHRSVSWYQQTPGQGLQFLFEYFSETQRNKGNFPGRFSGRQFSNSRSEMNVSTLELGDSALYLCASSLVGGVYEQYFGPGTRLTVT.

This clone was detected a few times. CDR3 DNA sequence: TGTGCCAGCAGCAAGACAGGGGATAGGAATGAGCAGTTCTTC. Protein: CASSKTGDRNEQFF. V is TRBV7-9 and J is TRBJ2-1; TRBD1 aligns across 8 bases. Trimming removed 5 bases from V and 7 bases from J; junction bases left unmatched: 7. This CDR3 has 14 residues. Looked up from germline, CDR1 is SEHNR and CDR2 is FQNEAQ (reference sequence). The whole variable domain, filled in from reference TRBV7-9 and TRBJ2-1, reads DTGVSQNPRHKITKRGQNVTFRCDPISEHNRLYWYRQTLGQGPEFLTYFQNEAQLEKSRLLSDRFSAERPKGSFSTLEIQRTEQGDSAMYLCASSKTGDRNEQFFGPGTRLTVL.

This chain connects TRBV9 to TRBJ1-1; D gene uncertain. The CDR3 has 14 amino acids. V was pared by 6 bases and J by 6 bases, with 18 bases between. The germline CDR1 and CDR2 sequences are SGDLS and YYNGEE. CDR3 amino acids: CASTPDIGSAEAFF. CDR3 DNA sequence: TGTGCCAGCACCCCCGACATCGGGTCCGCTGAAGCTTTCTTT.

V gene TRBV14 combines with J gene TRBJ1-6; weak D call: TRBD1 (5 bases). CDR3 length: 15 amino acids. CDR1 and CDR2 from the germline V gene are SGHDN and FVKESK. V dropped 4 bases and J dropped 4 bases, with 11 bases sitting between them. CDR3 DNA: TGTGCCAGCAGCCTAGGGGCAACTTATAATTCACCCCTCCACTTT. This codes for CASSLGATYNSPLHF.

This clone occurred a few times. This same CDR3 is encoded by further DNA sequences in the sample. This chain connects TRBV9 to TRBJ1-2, with 7 bases fitting TRBD1. The junction had 3 bases not matched to a gene; V was cut back by 3 bases and J by 1 base. The CDR3 contains 14 residues. CDR1 is SGDLS and CDR2 is YYNGEE in the germline V gene. CDR3 coding DNA: TGTGCCAGCAGCGCGACAGGGCTTAACTATGGCTACACCTTC. This encodes CASSATGLNYGYTF. Using reference TRBV9 and TRBJ1-2 for the parts outside the CDR3, the full variable domain is DSGVTQTPKHLITATGQRVTLRCSPRSGDLSVYWYQQSLDQGLQFLIQYYNGEERAKGNILERFSAQQFPDLHSELNLSSLELGDSALYFCASSATGLNYGYTFGSGTRLTVV.

The chain combines TRBV5-1 with TRBJ2-3, with D perhaps TRBD1 (6 bases). The CDR3 is made up of 16 amino acids. Germline CDR1 reads SGHRS; CDR2 reads YFSETQ. Deletions cut 0 bases from V and 2 bases from J, with 13 bases between. Written as DNA, the CDR3 is TGCGCCAGCAGCTTGGATCGGACAGTGAACACAGATACGCAGTATTTT. Translation gives CASSLDRTVNTDTQYF. The entire variable domain, with the rest obtained from reference TRBV5-1 and TRBJ2-3, is as follows: KAGVTQTPRYLIKTRGQQVTLSCSPISGHRSVSWYQQTPGQGLQFLFEYFSETQRNKGNFPGRFSGRQFSNSRSEMNVSTLELGDSALYLCASSLDRTVNTDTQYFGPGTRLTVL.

The rearrangement joins TRBV10-3 to TRBJ1-5; D remains unclear. This CDR3 is built from 15 residues. Per germline, CDR1 ENHRY and CDR2 SYGVKD. V was trimmed by 2 bases and J by 0 bases, leaving 8 bases between them. In nucleotides, the CDR3 is TGTGCCATCAGTGAGGGGATTTATAGCAATCAGCCCCAGCATTTT. Residues: CAISEGIYSNQPQHF.